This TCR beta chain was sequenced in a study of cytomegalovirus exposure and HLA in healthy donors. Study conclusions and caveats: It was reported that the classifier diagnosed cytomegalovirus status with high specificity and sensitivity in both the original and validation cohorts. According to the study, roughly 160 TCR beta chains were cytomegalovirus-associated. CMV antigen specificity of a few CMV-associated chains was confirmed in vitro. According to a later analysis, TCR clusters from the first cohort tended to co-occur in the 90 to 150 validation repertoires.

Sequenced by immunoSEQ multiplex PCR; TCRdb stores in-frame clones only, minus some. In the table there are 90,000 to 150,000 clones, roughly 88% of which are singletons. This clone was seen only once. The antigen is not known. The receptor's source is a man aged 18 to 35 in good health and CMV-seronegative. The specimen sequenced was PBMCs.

The CDR3 DNA is TGTGCCAGCAGCTTACGCCTAGCGGGAGCTTCGCACGGAGAGACCCAGTACTTC. Amino acid sequence: CASSLRLAGASHGETQYF. This chain uses TRBV11-2 with TRBJ2-5, with 10 positions matching TRBD2. V gave up 2 bases and J gave up 4 bases; unmatched junction bases: 13. From germline, CDR1 is SGHAT and CDR2 FQNNGV. This CDR3 is built from 18 residues.